The 20 T cell receptor beta chains in this list originate from one sample, sequenced in a study of blood T cell repertoires in COVID-19. Profiling relied on immunoSEQ multiplex PCR, and the TCRdb table lists in-frame clones only, not all of them. The repertoire holds tens of thousands of clones, about 85% seen once, with 5% to 6% in the top ten. Sequencing used peripheral blood. These receptor sequences come from a man between 65 and 85 years old with acute or convalescent COVID-19.

The V call is TRBV15, the J call TRBJ2-2; D unresolved. The V gene's germline CDR1 is LNHNV and CDR2 YYDKDF (reference sequence). V was cut by 1 base and J by 0 bases, with 6 bases left in between. This CDR3 comprises 15 residues. CDR3 nucleotides: TGTGCCACCAGCAGAGCACAAGCGAACACCGGGGAGCTGTTTTTT. Translating it yields CATSRAQANTGELFF.

The chain joins TRBV7-2 to TRBJ2-5; 10 bases agree with TRBD2. The CDR3 runs to 16 residues. Germline CDR1 SGHTA, CDR2 FQGNSA. The V gene end was trimmed by 3 bases and the J gene end by 5 bases; junction bases not matched to a gene: 9. The CDR3 nucleotides are TGTGCCAGCAGCTTTAGACCAGCGGGGGGGCGGGAGACCCAGTACTTC. This gives the protein CASSFRPAGGRETQYF. Combining the CDR3 with reference TRBV7-2 and TRBJ2-5 gives the whole variable domain GAGVSQSPSNKVTEKGKDVELRCDPISGHTALYWYRQSLGQGLEFLIYFQGNSAPDKSGLPSDRFSAERTGGSVSTLTIQRTQQEDSAVYLCASSFRPAGGRETQYFGPGTRLLVL.

V is TRBV6-5 and J is TRBJ1-3; unclear D gene. CDR3 length: 12 residues. Germline CDR1 MNHEY, CDR2 SVGAGI. Trimming stripped 6 bases from V and 9 bases from J, with 12 bases between. The CDR3 DNA reads as TGTGCCAGCAGCCCCCAGTCTGGCACCATATATTTT. Protein sequence: CASSPQSGTIYF.

The chain carries TRBV5-1 and TRBJ1-1; 7 nucleotides align to TRBD1. Germline CDR1 and CDR2: SGHRS and YFSETQ. The CDR3 loop spans 16 amino acids. After removal of 2 bases from V and 2 bases from J, the junction contained 9 bases not matched to a gene. CDR3 coding DNA: TGCGCCAGCAGCTTCACAGGGGTAGGAGGAAACACTGAAGCTTTCTTT. Its translation is CASSFTGVGGNTEAFF.

The rearrangement joins TRBV7-8 to TRBJ2-3, with 7 bases identical to TRBD2. V gave up 1 base and J gave up 0 bases; unmatched junction bases: 7. CDR1 and CDR2 from the germline V gene are SGHVS and FQNEAQ. The CDR3 contains 17 residues. For the CDR3, the DNA is TGTGCCAGCAGCTTAGGGCCTAGCGGAACTAGCACAGATACGCAGTATTTT. Translated: CASSLGPSGTSTDTQYF. Full variable domain (remainder filled in from reference TRBV7-8 and TRBJ2-3): GAGVSQSPRYKVAKRGQDVALRCDPISGHVSLFWYQQALGQGPEFLTYFQNEAQLDKSGLPSDRFFAERPEGSVSTLKIQRTQQEDSAVYLCASSLGPSGTSTDTQYFGPGTRLTVL.

V gene TRBV10-2 combines with J gene TRBJ2-2; D possibly corresponds to TRBD2 (6 bases). This CDR3 contains 15 residues. V gave up 3 bases and J gave up 0 bases, with 8 bases separating them. Germline V gene lookup returns CDR1 WSHSY and CDR2 SAAADI. CDR3 in DNA: TGCGCCAGCAGTGACGGACTATCGAACACCGGGGAGCTGTTTTTT. The encoded protein is CASSDGLSNTGELFF.

The chain has TRBV5-1 and TRBJ1-2; TRBD1 agrees at 7 bases. CDR1 and CDR2 (germline): SGHRS, YFSETQ. The CDR3 totals 14 residues. Trimming took 1 base from V and 5 from J; bases not matched to a gene: 5. The CDR3 here is CASSLTGQYYGYTF. As DNA, the CDR3 is TGCGCCAGCAGCTTGACGGGACAGTATTATGGCTACACCTTC. The complete variable domain, with remaining parts taken from reference TRBV5-1 and TRBJ1-2, reads KAGVTQTPRYLIKTRGQQVTLSCSPISGHRSVSWYQQTPGQGLQFLFEYFSETQRNKGNFPGRFSGRQFSNSRSEMNVSTLELGDSALYLCASSLTGQYYGYTFGSGTRLTVV.

The rearrangement links TRBV29-1 to TRBJ2-5; D call uncertain. The V and J ends lost 5 bases and 2 bases respectively, with 15 bases between them. Germline V lookup: CDR1 SQVTM, CDR2 ANQGSEA. CDR3 length: 14 amino acids. CDR3 bases: TGCAGCGTTCTGCCGGAAGCGTGGCAAGAGACCCAGTACTTC. As protein: CSVLPEAWQETQYF.

The rearrangement uses TRBV10-3 and TRBJ2-2, with 8 positions matching TRBD1. J lost 8 bases, V lost 9 bases, and 5 bases had no gene match. The CDR3 loop spans 12 amino acids. Germline CDR1 is ENHRY and CDR2 is SYGVKD. As DNA, the CDR3 is TGTGCCATTCAGGGGGCGGTAGGGGAGCTGTTTTTT. Amino acid sequence: CAIQGAVGELFF.

This rearrangement joins TRBV25-1 to TRBJ2-1; 11 nucleotides align to TRBD2. CDR3 size: 17 residues. CDR1 is MGHDK and CDR2 is SYGVNS in the germline V gene. The junction had 8 bases not matched to a gene; V was cut back by 5 bases and J by 2 bases. The CDR3 here is CASSSGGTSGAYNEQFF. The CDR3 DNA follows: TGTGCCAGCAGTTCCGGAGGGACTAGCGGTGCCTACAATGAGCAGTTCTTC.

This clone was counted a few times. This chain uses TRBV11-2 with TRBJ2-4; 8 bases are a match to TRBD1. CDR3 size: 17 residues. Germline V lookup: CDR1 SGHAT, CDR2 FQNNGV. V trimming: 3 bases; J trimming: 6 bases; junction bases outside the gene matches: 13. The DNA of the CDR3 is TGTGCCAGCAGCTTTGCAGACGGACAGGGTAGGGGAAACATTCAGTACTTC. This translates into CASSFADGQGRGNIQYF.

The chain carries TRBV5-1 and TRBJ1-4; no definite D call. Deletions cut 3 bases from V and 0 bases from J, with 9 bases between. From germline, CDR1 is SGHRS and CDR2 YFSETQ. The CDR3 is 15 residues long. DNA for the CDR3: TGCGCCAGCAGCTCAGCAGGAACAACTAATGAAAAACTGTTTTTT. Amino acids: CASSSAGTTNEKLFF.

As DNA, the CDR3 is TGTGCCACCAGTTGGAGACTAGCGGGGGGGCGGGAGACCCAGTACTTC. Translation: CATSWRLAGGRETQYF. The genes are TRBV15 and TRBJ2-5, with 14 bases identical to TRBD2. This CDR3 spans 16 amino acids. The V gene's germline CDR1 is LNHNV and CDR2 YYDKDF (reference sequence). Losses at the gene ends were 6 bases for V and 5 bases for J; bases not matched to a gene: 8.

This clone appeared a single time. The chain uses TRBV6-4 and TRBJ1-2, with no clear D. Germline V gene data show CDR1 as MRHNA and CDR2 as SNTAGT. Deletions cut 5 bases from V and 3 bases from J, with 13 bases between. The CDR3 spans 14 residues. The CDR3 sequence: CASSREPWDYGYTF. The CDR3 DNA sequence: TGTGCCAGCAGTCGGGAACCCTGGGACTATGGCTACACCTTC.

The gene calls are TRBV5-1 and TRBJ2-5; 7 positions agree with TRBD2. Germline assignment: CDR1 SGHRS and CDR2 YFSETQ. J gave up 0 bases and V 7 bases, and 9 bases lay outside the gene matches. The CDR3 covers 15 residues. The CDR3: CASSRTRAYQETQYF. The CDR3 bases are TGCGCCAGCTCCCGGACTAGAGCCTACCAAGAGACCCAGTACTTC. Drawing the rest from reference TRBV5-1 and TRBJ2-5, the complete variable domain is KAGVTQTPRYLIKTRGQQVTLSCSPISGHRSVSWYQQTPGQGLQFLFEYFSETQRNKGNFPGRFSGRQFSNSRSEMNVSTLELGDSALYLCASSRTRAYQETQYFGPGTRLLVL.

This chain uses TRBV2 with TRBJ1-5, with D possibly being TRBD1 (6 bases). Germline CDR1 is SNHLY and CDR2 is FYNNEI. CDR3 length equals 14 residues. V lost 3 bases to trimming and J lost 3 bases, with 9 bases between them. The DNA for the CDR3 is TGTGCCAGCAGTGACGGACAGTACAATCAGCCCCAGCATTTT. This encodes CASSDGQYNQPQHF.

The chain couples TRBV10-2 to TRBJ2-1; 13 bases map to TRBD2. Germline trimming cut 1 base from V and 0 bases from J; bases unmatched to any gene: 6. The germline V gene has CDR1 WSHSY and CDR2 SAAADI. This CDR3 is 19 amino acids long. The CDR3 bases are TGCGCCAGCAGTGAGTTAGGACTAGCGGGGGCGAGCTCCTACAATGAGCAGTTCTTC. Translating gives CASSELGLAGASSYNEQFF.

This clone was found a few times. One end of the junction does not line up with germline, which may come from a read error. V gene TRBV7-9 combines with J gene TRBJ2-7; D is unresolved. Germline loops: CDR1 SEHNR, CDR2 FQNEAQ (reference sequence). This CDR3 comprises 11 residues. Here the CDR3 DNA reads TGTGCCAGCAGCCTCTCCCACGAGCAGTACTTC. Protein product: CASSLSHEQYF.

The J gene is TRBJ2-3, the V gene TRBV9; D is possibly TRBD1 (5 bases). V was trimmed by 0 bases and J by 0 bases, leaving 8 bases between them. CDR3 length: 15 residues. Germline V lookup: CDR1 SGDLS, CDR2 YYNGEE. CDR3 protein: CASSVGGHSTDTQYF. The CDR3 DNA follows: TGTGCCAGCAGCGTAGGTGGACATAGCACAGATACGCAGTATTTT.

This chain connects TRBV5-5 to TRBJ1-2, with no clear D. V was shortened by 9 bases and J by 0 bases, with 12 bases between the two germline ends. Germline CDR1 reads SGHKS; CDR2 reads YYEKEE (reference sequence). The CDR3 has 13 residues. In nucleotides, the CDR3 is TGTGCCAACTCAATTGAGCCTAACTATGGCTACACCTTC. Protein: CANSIEPNYGYTF.